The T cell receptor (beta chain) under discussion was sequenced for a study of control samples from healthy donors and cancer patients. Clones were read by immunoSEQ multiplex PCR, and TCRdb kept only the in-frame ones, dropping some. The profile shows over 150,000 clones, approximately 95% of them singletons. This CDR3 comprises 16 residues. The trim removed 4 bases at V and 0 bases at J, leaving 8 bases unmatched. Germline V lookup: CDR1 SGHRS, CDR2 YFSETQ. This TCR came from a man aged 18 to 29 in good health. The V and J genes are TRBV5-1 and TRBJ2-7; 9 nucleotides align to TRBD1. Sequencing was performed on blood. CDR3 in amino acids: CASSTVPTGGSYEQYF. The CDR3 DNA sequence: TGCGCCAGCAGCACAGTCCCGACAGGGGGCTCCTACGAGCAGTACTTC.